This is a list of T cell receptor beta chains from one sample in a study of blood T cell repertoires in COVID-19. TCRdb keeps only in-frame clones here, not all; method: immunoSEQ multiplex PCR. Of 150,000 to 200,000 clones detected, 70% to 90% appear once; the ten largest clones hold around 8.6%. Specimen: peripheral blood. The receptor set was obtained from a man in his fifties with active or convalescent COVID-19. The CDR3 runs from the conserved cysteine through the conserved F or W. D genes are given only for firm matches. Expanded clones are given a class, and other clones once, few, many or no size at all.

D gene: NA; CDR3 length: 15; clone size: NA; V gene: TRBV7-3; J gene: TRBJ2-5; CDR3 protein: CASSLNYVNQETQYF; CDR3 DNA: TGTGCCAGCAGCTTAAACTACGTCAACCAAGAGACCCAGTACTTC
D gene: NA; CDR3 length: 13; clone size: once; V gene: TRBV11-2; J gene: TRBJ2-3; CDR3 protein: CASSFPGTDTQYF; CDR3 DNA: TGTGCCAGCAGCTTCCCAGGCACAGATACGCAGTATTTT
D gene: NA; CDR3 length: 11; clone size: NA; V gene: TRBV19; J gene: TRBJ1-2; CDR3 protein: CASGGPYGYTF; CDR3 DNA: TGTGCCAGCGGGGGTCCCTATGGCTACACCTTC
D gene: NA; CDR3 length: 15; clone size: NA; V gene: TRBV28; J gene: TRBJ1-3; CDR3 protein: CASRTPQGSGNTIYF; CDR3 DNA: TGTGCCAGCAGGACCCCACAGGGCTCTGGAAACACCATATATTTT
D gene: TRBD1; CDR3 length: 17; clone size: NA; V gene: TRBV6-2/TRBV6-3; J gene: TRBJ2-5; CDR3 protein: CASSPNPTGALGETQYF; CDR3 DNA: TGTGCCAGCAGCCCGAATCCAACAGGGGCCCTAGGAGAGACCCAGTACTTC
D gene: NA; CDR3 length: 15; clone size: NA; V gene: TRBV6-5; J gene: TRBJ2-1; CDR3 protein: CASRLDRSSYNEQFF; CDR3 DNA: TGTGCCAGCAGACTCGACAGAAGCTCCTACAATGAGCAGTTCTTC
D gene: NA; CDR3 length: 11; clone size: NA; V gene: TRBV7-9; J gene: TRBJ2-7; CDR3 protein: CASSLIGEQYF; CDR3 DNA: TGTGCCAGCAGCCTCATCGGGGAGCAGTACTTC
D gene: TRBD1; CDR3 length: 13; clone size: NA; V gene: TRBV12-3/TRBV12-4; J gene: TRBJ1-1; CDR3 protein: CASSRTGDTEAFF; CDR3 DNA: TGTGCCAGCAGTAGGACAGGGGACACTGAAGCTTTCTTT
D gene: NA; CDR3 length: 15; clone size: NA; V gene: TRBV5-1; J gene: TRBJ2-5; CDR3 protein: CASSFVGGLKETQYF; CDR3 DNA: TGCGCCAGCAGCTTCGTCGGGGGTTTGAAAGAGACCCAGTACTTC
D gene: NA; CDR3 length: 13; clone size: NA; V gene: TRBV28; J gene: TRBJ2-3; CDR3 protein: CASSAVRVDTQYF; CDR3 DNA: TGTGCCAGCAGTGCTGTGCGGGTGGATACGCAGTATTTT
D gene: TRBD1; CDR3 length: 17; clone size: NA; V gene: TRBV6-6; J gene: TRBJ1-2; CDR3 protein: CASSPDRASTGYYGYTF; CDR3 DNA: TGTGCCAGCAGTCCGGACAGGGCTTCAACGGGGTACTATGGCTACACCTTC
D gene: NA; CDR3 length: 14; clone size: NA; V gene: TRBV5-6; J gene: TRBJ2-7; CDR3 protein: CASSFTVSDHEQYF; CDR3 DNA: TGTGCCAGCAGCTTTACAGTTAGCGATCACGAGCAGTACTTC
D gene: NA; CDR3 length: 14; clone size: NA; V gene: TRBV18; J gene: TRBJ2-5; CDR3 protein: CASSPPNSKETQYF; CDR3 DNA: TGTGCCAGCTCACCACCGAACAGCAAGGAGACCCAGTACTTC
D gene: NA; CDR3 length: 11; clone size: NA; V gene: TRBV2; J gene: TRBJ2-7; CDR3 protein: CASRGQYEQYF; CDR3 DNA: TGTGCCAGCAGGGGGCAGTACGAGCAGTACTTC
D gene: NA; CDR3 length: 15; clone size: NA; V gene: TRBV6-5; J gene: TRBJ1-4; CDR3 protein: CASTLQRGFGEKLFF; CDR3 DNA: TGTGCCAGCACCTTACAGCGGGGATTTGGTGAAAAACTGTTTTTT
D gene: NA; CDR3 length: 13; clone size: NA; V gene: TRBV30; J gene: TRBJ1-2; CDR3 protein: CAWSLAANYGYTF; CDR3 DNA: TGTGCCTGGAGCCTCGCGGCTAACTATGGCTACACCTTC
D gene: NA; CDR3 length: 11; clone size: NA; V gene: TRBV6-5; J gene: TRBJ2-3; CDR3 protein: CASTSTDTQYF; CDR3 DNA: TGTGCCAGCACTAGCACAGATACGCAGTATTTT